Each of the 10 T cell receptor beta chains below was sequenced from the same sample in a study of T cells in Graves' hyperthyroidism and ophthalmopathy. Amplified regions were TCR beta CDR3 sequences from RNA transcripts. HTBI primers were the set used in a first-round RT-PCR of the TCR CDR3. TCRdb recomputed calls from the multiplex PCR reads with MiXCR, one row per CDR3 protein. The table records about 480,000 distinct CDR3 sequences, approximately 15% of them present only once. Sequenced sample: blood. Source of these receptors: a woman between 18 and 29 years old with Graves' hyperthyroidism.

This clonotype appeared many times. The chain has TRBV2 and TRBJ1-1; 7 nucleotides agree with TRBD1. The length of the CDR3 is 13 residues. Germline V lookup: CDR1 SNHLY, CDR2 FYNNEI. V shed 6 bases, J shed 6 bases, and the junction held 7 bases outside the gene matches. The DNA of the CDR3 is TGTGCCAGCAGCGGAGACAGGGCGCCTGAAGCTTTCTTT. Translation: CASSGDRAPEAFF.

This clonotype came up many times. V gene TRBV2 combines with J gene TRBJ2-4, with 8 bases that match TRBD1. In germline, CDR1 is SNHLY, CDR2 FYNNEI. Unmatched junction bases numbered 4, after V lost 0 bases and J lost 6 bases. The CDR3 extends over 15 amino acids. The CDR3 protein is CASSEATGALNIQYF. In nucleotides, the CDR3 is TGTGCCAGCAGTGAAGCGACAGGGGCATTAAACATTCAGTACTTC.

This clonotype was observed at least ten times. The chain couples TRBV9 to TRBJ1-3, with 7 bases matching TRBD1. The germline V gene encodes CDR1 SGDLS and CDR2 YYNGEE. The trim removed 3 bases at V and 4 bases at J, leaving 10 bases unmatched. The CDR3 contains 16 residues. In DNA form, the CDR3 reads TGTGCCAGCAGCGCCTCCGGGACAGTGATCGGAAACACCATATATTTT. It is translated as CASSASGTVIGNTIYF.

This clonotype was observed a few times. The chain employs TRBV12-3 or TRBV12-4 and TRBJ1-2; a possible D gene is TRBD1 (6 bases). The CDR3 is 13 amino acids. Trimming pared 6 bases from V and 8 bases from J, leaving 16 bases between. The CDR3 coding sequence is TGTGCCAGCAGGACTCAAGGGGGGAAAGGCTACACCTTC. It yields the protein CASRTQGGKGYTF.

This clonotype was recorded at least ten times. The J gene is TRBJ1-1, the V gene TRBV7-3; perhaps TRBD1 as D (5 bases). CDR3 length: 15 amino acids. V lost 5 bases to trimming and J lost 1 base, with 14 bases between them. Looked up from germline, CDR1 is SGHTA and CDR2 is FQGTGA. Written as DNA, the CDR3 is TGTGCCAGCAGCGTATCGGGGGTCGGGAACACTGAAGCTTTCTTT. Protein sequence: CASSVSGVGNTEAFF.

This clonotype was observed many times. The J gene is TRBJ2-3, the V gene TRBV9; a possible D gene is TRBD2 (5 bases). This CDR3 region has 16 residues. Germline loops: CDR1 SGDLS, CDR2 YYNGEE. The V and J ends lost 0 bases and 0 bases respectively, with 11 bases between them. CDR3 nucleotide sequence: TGTGCCAGCAGCGTAGTAGGACGGACTAGCACAGATACGCAGTATTTT. Amino acids: CASSVVGRTSTDTQYF. Supplemented by reference TRBV9 and TRBJ2-3, the full variable domain reads DSGVTQTPKHLITATGQRVTLRCSPRSGDLSVYWYQQSLDQGLQFLIQYYNGEERAKGNILERFSAQQFPDLHSELNLSSLELGDSALYFCASSVVGRTSTDTQYFGPGTRLTVL.

This clonotype was seen many times. This chain uses TRBV19 with TRBJ1-5; possible D gene TRBD1, 6 bases. CDR3 length: 16 amino acids. Germline lookup yields CDR1 LNHDA and CDR2 SQIVND (reference sequence). V lost 1 base to trimming and J lost 1 base, with 11 bases between them. The CDR3: CASSIVWGASNQPQHF. The CDR3 DNA reads as TGTGCCAGTAGTATAGTCTGGGGGGCAAGCAATCAGCCCCAGCATTTT.

There are a few counts of this clonotype. This chain joins TRBV30 and TRBJ1-1, with D possibly matching TRBD1 (5 bases). Germline CDR1 GTSNPN, CDR2 SVGIG (reference sequence). There are 17 residues in the CDR3. Between the trimmed V and J ends, which lost 0 bases and 6 bases, there was a span of 23 bases. The DNA of the CDR3 is TGTGCCTGGAGTGTCTCCAGGGCCAGGAAATTGATTCCTGAAGCTTTCTTT. Encoded protein: CAWSVSRARKLIPEAFF.

Only a few counts were recorded for this clonotype. The V gene is TRBV12-3 or TRBV12-4, the J gene TRBJ2-5; tentatively, D is TRBD1 (5 bases). This CDR3 contains 12 residues. The V end was cut by 6 bases, the J end by 2 bases, with 7 bases between. The CDR3 nucleotides read TGTGCCAGCAGCCACAGGCAAGAGACCCAGTACTTC. Translation gives CASSHRQETQYF.

The table lists this clonotype with many counts. DNA for the CDR3: TGCAGTGCTAGAGAGCTAGCGGGAGCAAGCGAGCAGTACTTC. Its translation: CSARELAGASEQYF. The chain joins TRBV20-1 to TRBJ2-7, with 10 bases matching TRBD2. The CDR3 runs 14 residues. V shed 0 bases and J 6 bases; nucleotides not matched to a gene: 5. Germline CDR1 is DFQATT and CDR2 is SNEGSKA (reference sequence).